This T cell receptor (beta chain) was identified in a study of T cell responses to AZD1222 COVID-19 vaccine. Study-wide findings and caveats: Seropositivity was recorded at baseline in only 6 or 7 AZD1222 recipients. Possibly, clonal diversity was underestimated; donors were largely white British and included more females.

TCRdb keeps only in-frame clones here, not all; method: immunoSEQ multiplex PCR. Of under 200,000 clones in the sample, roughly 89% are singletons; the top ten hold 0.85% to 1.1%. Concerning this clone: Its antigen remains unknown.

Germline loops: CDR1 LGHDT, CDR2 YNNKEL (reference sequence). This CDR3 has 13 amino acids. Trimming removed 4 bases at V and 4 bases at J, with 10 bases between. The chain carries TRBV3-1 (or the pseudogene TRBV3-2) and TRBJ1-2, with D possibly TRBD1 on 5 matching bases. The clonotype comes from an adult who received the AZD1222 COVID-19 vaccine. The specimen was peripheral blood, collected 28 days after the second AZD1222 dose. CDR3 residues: CASSPDSLYGYTF. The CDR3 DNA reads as TGTGCCAGCAGCCCCGACAGCCTCTATGGCTACACCTTC.